Sequencing of this TCR beta chain was carried out in a study of control samples from healthy donors and cancer patients. Measured with immunoSEQ multiplex PCR; TCRdb has only the in-frame clones, and not every one. The sample lists 150,000 to 200,000 clones; 75% to 95% were seen once. The CDR3 length is 12 residues. Deletions cut 7 bases from V and 7 bases from J, with 13 bases between. Per germline, CDR1 ENHRY and CDR2 SYGVKD. This TCR was sampled from a middle-aged woman in good health. Sequencing used blood. The V gene is TRBV10-3, the J gene TRBJ1-2; D is perhaps TRBD1 (6 bases). This CDR3 reads CAIKDSLTGYTF. CDR3 bases: TGTGCCATCAAGGACAGCCTAACTGGCTACACCTTC.